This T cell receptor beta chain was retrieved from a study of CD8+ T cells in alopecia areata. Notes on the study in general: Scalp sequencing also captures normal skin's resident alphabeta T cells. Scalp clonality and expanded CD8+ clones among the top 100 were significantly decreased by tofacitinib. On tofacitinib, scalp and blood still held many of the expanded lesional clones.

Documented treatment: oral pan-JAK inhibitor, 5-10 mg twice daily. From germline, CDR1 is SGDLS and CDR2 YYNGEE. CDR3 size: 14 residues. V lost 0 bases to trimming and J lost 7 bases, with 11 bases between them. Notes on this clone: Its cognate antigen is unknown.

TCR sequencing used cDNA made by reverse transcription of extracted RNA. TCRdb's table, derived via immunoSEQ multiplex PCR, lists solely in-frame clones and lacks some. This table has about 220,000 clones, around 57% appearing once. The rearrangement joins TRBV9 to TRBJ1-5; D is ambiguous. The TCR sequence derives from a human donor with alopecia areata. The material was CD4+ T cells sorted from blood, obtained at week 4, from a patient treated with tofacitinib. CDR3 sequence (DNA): TGTGCCAGCAGCGTAGGGGAAGAGGGACAGCCCCAGCATTTT. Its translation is CASSVGEEGQPQHF. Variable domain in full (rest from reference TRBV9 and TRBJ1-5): DSGVTQTPKHLITATGQRVTLRCSPRSGDLSVYWYQQSLDQGLQFLIQYYNGEERAKGNILERFSAQQFPDLHSELNLSSLELGDSALYFCASSVGEEGQPQHFGDGTRLSIL.